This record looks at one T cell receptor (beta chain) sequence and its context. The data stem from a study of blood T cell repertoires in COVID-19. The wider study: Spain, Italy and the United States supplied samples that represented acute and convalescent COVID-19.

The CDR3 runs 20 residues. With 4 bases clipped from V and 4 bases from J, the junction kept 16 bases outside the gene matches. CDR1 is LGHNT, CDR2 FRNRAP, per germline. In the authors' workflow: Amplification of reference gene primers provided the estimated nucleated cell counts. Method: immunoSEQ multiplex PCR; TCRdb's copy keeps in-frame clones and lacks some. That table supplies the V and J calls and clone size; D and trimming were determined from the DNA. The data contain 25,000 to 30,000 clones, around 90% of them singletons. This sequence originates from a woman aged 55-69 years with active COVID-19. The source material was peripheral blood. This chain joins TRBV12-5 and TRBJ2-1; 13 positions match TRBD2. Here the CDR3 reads CASGSPGTSGINLTYNEQFF. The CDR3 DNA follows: TGTGCTAGTGGTTCGCCCGGGACTAGCGGGATCAACTTAACTTACAATGAGCAGTTCTTC.